One and the same sample provided the 31 T cell receptor beta chains below, sequenced in a study of shared clonotypes between healthy human individuals. Sequenced by immunoSEQ multiplex PCR; TCRdb stores in-frame clones only, minus some. The data contain 1.6 million or so clones, about 98.5% of them singletons. Sample: naive CD4+ T cells sorted from blood. The subset was: CD45RA+ positively selected. The receptors were sampled from a man aged 25 to 40 in good health.

The rearrangement uses TRBV27 and TRBJ2-2; TRBD1 might be the D (5 bases). Germline CDR1 and CDR2: MNHEY and SMNVEV (reference sequence). Trimming took off 3 bases at V and 3 bases at J, with 8 bases between the two ends. This CDR3 region has 14 residues. CDR3 sequence: CASSFDRDTGELFF. The CDR3 DNA sequence: TGTGCCAGCAGTTTTGACAGAGACACCGGGGAGCTGTTTTTT.

The chain joins TRBV10-1 to TRBJ2-1; no reliable D call. The V end was cut by 6 bases, the J end by 10 bases, with 19 bases between. Per the germline V gene, CDR1 is WNHNN and CDR2 is SYGVQD (reference sequence). The CDR3 covers 14 residues. CDR3 loop: CASSEDHRRSEQFF. In DNA, the CDR3 is TGCGCCAGCAGCGAGGACCACCGTCGAAGCGAGCAGTTCTTC.

The chain links TRBV5-1 to TRBJ1-4; D might be TRBD1 (5 bases). The CDR3 consists of 18 residues. Germline V lookup: CDR1 SGHRS, CDR2 YFSETQ. The V and J ends lost 2 bases and 7 bases respectively, with 24 bases between them. The CDR3 DNA follows: TGCGCCAGCAGCTTTGTTTTGGACAATTCGGGTATAGGTGAAAAACTGTTTTTT. Protein sequence: CASSFVLDNSGIGEKLFF.

The CDR3 sequence is CAISESDRGYGYTF. The CDR3, as DNA: TGTGCCATCAGTGAGTCTGACAGGGGCTATGGCTACACCTTC. The chain has TRBV10-3 and TRBJ1-2, with TRBD1 matching 8 bases. V lost 0 bases, J lost 4 bases, and 1 base stayed unmatched. In germline, CDR1 is ENHRY, CDR2 SYGVKD. There are 14 residues in the CDR3.

The chain combines TRBV28 with TRBJ2-7; 12 bases align to TRBD2. CDR3 length: 15 amino acids. V gave up 4 bases and J gave up 5 bases; unmatched junction bases: 6. Per germline, CDR1 MDHEN and CDR2 SYDVKM. CDR3 residues: CASSSLAGGKNEQYF. DNA of the CDR3: TGTGCCAGCAGTTCTCTAGCGGGAGGGAAGAACGAGCAGTACTTC.

The genes are TRBV2 and TRBJ1-5; D is perhaps TRBD1 (6 bases). This CDR3 spans 12 amino acids. V was clipped by 6 bases and J by 6 bases, with 9 bases between them. CDR1 and CDR2 from the germline V gene are SNHLY and FYNNEI. CDR3 DNA: TGTGCCAGCAGGGGACATGGTCAGCCCCAGCATTTT. It yields the protein CASRGHGQPQHF.

The chain carries TRBV29-1 and TRBJ2-5; possibly TRBD1 for D (5 bases). Trimming pared 7 bases from V and 5 bases from J, leaving 17 bases between. CDR3 length: 13 amino acids. Germline V gene data show CDR1 as SQVTM and CDR2 as ANQGSEA. This CDR3 is CSGLISGMETQYF. The CDR3 nucleotides are TGCAGCGGTTTGATTTCAGGGATGGAGACCCAGTACTTC.

The V gene is TRBV4-3, the J gene TRBJ1-2, with D unresolved. The germline V gene has CDR1 LGHNA and CDR2 YSLEER. The CDR3 has 13 amino acids. The germline V and J ends were trimmed by 5 bases and 0 bases, with 7 bases remaining between them. The CDR3 bases are TGCGCCAGCAGCACAGATGCTAACTATGGCTACACCTTC. Its translation: CASSTDANYGYTF.

The rearrangement uses TRBV10-3 and TRBJ1-4; D possibly corresponds to TRBD1 (5 bases). Trimming shortened V by 2 bases and J by 2 bases, and 9 bases separated the two germline ends. CDR1 ENHRY and CDR2 SYGVKD come from the germline V gene. The CDR3 runs to 15 residues. For the CDR3, the DNA is TGTGCCATCAGTGAGACAGGTGGCACTAATGAAAAACTGTTTTTT. It specifies CAISETGGTNEKLFF.

J is TRBJ2-2 and V is TRBV10-1; no reliable D call. Looked up from germline, CDR1 is WNHNN and CDR2 is SYGVQD (reference sequence). V gave up 6 bases and J gave up 7 bases, with 9 bases separating them. The CDR3 has 12 residues. The CDR3 DNA reads TGCGCCAGCAGACCCCCTGGCGGGGAGCTGTTTTTT. Translating gives CASRPPGGELFF.

About this clone: Different DNA sequences within this sample yield the same CDR3. This sequence joins TRBV5-1 and TRBJ2-7; D is undetermined. The germline gives CDR1 SGHRS, CDR2 YFSETQ. The CDR3 length is 12 residues. The V end was cut by 4 bases, the J end by 0 bases, with 5 bases between. The CDR3 loop reads CASSTDSYEQYF. The CDR3 coding sequence is TGCGCCAGCAGCACGGACTCCTACGAGCAGTACTTC.

The chain employs TRBV27 and TRBJ2-7; possible D gene TRBD2, 6 bases. Trimming took 5 bases from V and 2 from J, leaving 19 bases between them. Germline V CDR1 and CDR2: MNHEY, SMNVEV (reference sequence). This CDR3 is built from 16 residues. As DNA, the CDR3 is TGTGCCAGCAGTAGCACTAGCTCCGGTGGGGCCTACGAGCAGTACTTC. This translates into CASSSTSSGGAYEQYF.

This chain connects TRBV6-5 to TRBJ1-4; D not resolved. V dropped 7 bases and J dropped 2 bases, with 14 bases sitting between them. The V gene's germline CDR1 is MNHEY and CDR2 SVGAGI. The CDR3 runs 15 residues. CDR3 DNA: TGTGCCAGCACCACCCTATCGGGGACTAATGAAAAACTGTTTTTT. This encodes CASTTLSGTNEKLFF.

This sequence joins TRBV20-1 and TRBJ2-1; D remains unclear. The V gene lost 6 bases and the J gene lost 6 bases, with 9 bases spanning the gap. The CDR3 spans 11 residues. The germline CDR1 and CDR2 sequences are DFQATT and SNEGSKA (reference sequence). The CDR3 loop reads CSAGRVNEQFF. The CDR3 DNA follows: TGCAGTGCAGGTCGGGTCAATGAGCAGTTCTTC.

The chain uses TRBV11-2 and TRBJ2-1, with 10 bases aligning to TRBD2. V shed 5 bases and J 10 bases; nucleotides not matched to a gene: 8. The CDR3 length is 14 residues. Looked up from germline, CDR1 is SGHAT and CDR2 is FQNNGV. CDR3 residues: CASSILAGEGEQFF. The CDR3 DNA reads TGTGCCAGCAGCATTCTAGCGGGAGAAGGAGAGCAGTTCTTC. Based on the CDR3 plus reference TRBV11-2 and TRBJ2-1, the full variable domain is EAGVAQSPRYKIIEKRQSVAFWCNPISGHATLYWYQQILGQGPKLLIQFQNNGVVDDSQLPKDRFSAERLKGVDSTLKIQPAKLEDSAVYLCASSILAGEGEQFFGPGTRLTVL.

About this clone: Different DNA sequences within this sample yield the same CDR3. CDR3 coding DNA: TGCGCCAGCAGCTTGGCTGTTAGAGAGACCCAGTACTTC. This translates into CASSLAVRETQYF. The chain has TRBV5-1 and TRBJ2-5; no clear D. Trimming took off 0 bases at V and 4 bases at J, with 7 bases between the two ends. CDR1 and CDR2 from the germline V gene are SGHRS and YFSETQ. The CDR3 spans 13 residues. Combining the CDR3 with reference TRBV5-1 and TRBJ2-5 gives the whole variable domain KAGVTQTPRYLIKTRGQQVTLSCSPISGHRSVSWYQQTPGQGLQFLFEYFSETQRNKGNFPGRFSGRQFSNSRSEMNVSTLELGDSALYLCASSLAVRETQYFGPGTRLLVL.

This clone is a singleton in its sample. The rearrangement uses TRBV9 and TRBJ2-1; 9 bases are shared with TRBD1. V lost 1 base to trimming and J lost 8 bases; unmatched junction nucleotides: 4. The CDR3 runs to 14 residues. Germline CDR1 reads SGDLS; CDR2 reads YYNGEE. In nucleotides, the CDR3 is TGTGCCAGCAGCGTACGACAGGGGGAAGATGAGCAGTTCTTC. Translated: CASSVRQGEDEQFF.

The V gene is TRBV28, the J gene TRBJ1-5; D ambiguous. The CDR3 contains 14 residues. Germline V gene data show CDR1 as MDHEN and CDR2 as SYDVKM. Trimming pared 7 bases from V and 6 bases from J, leaving 16 bases between. DNA for the CDR3: TGTGCCAGCATCCTGGGTACGGAAGGTCAGCCCCAGCATTTT. Translated, it gives CASILGTEGQPQHF.

This sequence joins TRBV27 and TRBJ2-7, with TRBD1 matching 9 bases. Germline-derived CDR1 and CDR2 are MNHEY and SMNVEV (reference sequence). The CDR3 runs to 14 residues. The junction had 8 bases not matched to a gene; V was cut back by 6 bases and J by 5 bases. The CDR3 nucleotides are TGTGCCAGCAGCGTAACAGGGGGCTTCGACGAGCAGTACTTC. Its translation is CASSVTGGFDEQYF.

In its sample, this clone was seen once. CDR3 coding DNA: TGTGCCAGTAGTATAGATCAGGCAGGGGGCTTGGTGAATACGCAGTATTTT. Its translation is CASSIDQAGGLVNTQYF. V gene TRBV19 combines with J gene TRBJ2-3; 8 bases map to TRBD1. The J segment lost 7 bases and the V segment lost 0 bases, leaving 12 bases of the junction unmatched. Germline V gene data show CDR1 as LNHDA and CDR2 as SQIVND (reference sequence). This CDR3 contains 17 residues.

The V gene is TRBV10-3, the J gene TRBJ2-1; perhaps D is TRBD1 or TRBD2 (5 bases each). V was clipped by 0 bases and J by 15 bases, with 15 bases between them. Germline V lookup: CDR1 ENHRY, CDR2 SYGVKD. This CDR3 is built from 13 residues. The CDR3 protein is CAISESRDVRGFF. The CDR3 DNA follows: TGTGCCATCAGTGAGTCTAGGGACGTGCGTGGGTTCTTC.

This rearrangement joins TRBV27 to TRBJ2-4; no firm D call. The CDR3 totals 17 residues. Germline V gene data show CDR1 as MNHEY and CDR2 as SMNVEV (reference sequence). Trimming took off 6 bases at V and 0 bases at J, with 18 bases between the two ends. The CDR3 region is CASSPALKSLAKNIQYF. CDR3 DNA: TGTGCCAGCAGCCCTGCCCTCAAATCCCTAGCCAAAAACATTCAGTACTTC.

This chain joins TRBV7-2 and TRBJ2-5; tentatively, D is TRBD1 (6 bases). Deletions cut 6 bases from V and 1 base from J, with 9 bases between. Germline values: CDR1 SGHTA, CDR2 FQGNSA. The CDR3 has 13 amino acids. For the CDR3, the DNA is TGTGCCAGCAGTATCAGGGGCCAAGAGACCCAGTACTTC. It specifies CASSIRGQETQYF.

The chain uses TRBV5-5 and TRBJ2-1, with D unresolved. V lost 1 base and J lost 5, with 16 bases in between. The CDR3 covers 16 residues. The germline gives CDR1 SGHKS, CDR2 YYEKEE (reference sequence). The CDR3 loop is CASSLRVASRDNEQFF. The CDR3 coding sequence is TGTGCCAGCAGCTTGAGGGTCGCCAGTAGGGACAATGAGCAGTTCTTC.

Regarding this clone: Other DNA sequences in the sample encode the same CDR3. J is TRBJ1-5 and V is TRBV2, with D perhaps matching TRBD1 (5 bases). Germline V lookup: CDR1 SNHLY, CDR2 FYNNEI. V dropped 2 bases and J dropped 7 bases, with 12 bases sitting between them. CDR3 length equals 14 residues. The CDR3 protein is CASSETRGNQPQHF. Written as DNA, the CDR3 is TGTGCCAGCAGTGAAACAAGGGGAAACCAGCCCCAGCATTTT. The full variable domain, its missing parts supplied by reference TRBV2 and TRBJ1-5, is EPEVTQTPSHQVTQMGQEVILRCVPISNHLYFYWYRQILGQKVEFLVSFYNNEISEKSEIFDDQFSVERPDGSNFTLKIRSTKLEDSAMYFCASSETRGNQPQHFGDGTRLSIL.

The gene calls are TRBV11-1 and TRBJ2-1, with 7 bases matching TRBD2. CDR3 length: 14 residues. CDR1 and CDR2 (germline): SGHAT, FQDESV (reference sequence). The V and J ends lost 11 bases and 5 bases, in that order; junction bases with no gene match: 12. CDR3 DNA: TGTGCCGACTCATCGGGGGGAGGGGACAATGAGCAGTTCTTC. Translation gives CADSSGGGDNEQFF.

This chain uses TRBV4-3 with TRBJ2-1; D is uncertain. V lost 1 base and J lost 10, with 11 bases in between. Germline V gene sequence: CDR1 LGHNA, CDR2 YSLEER. CDR3 length equals 13 residues. Written as DNA, the CDR3 is TGCGCCAGCAGCCAAGTTCCGGGCTCCGAGCAGTTCTTC. Translated: CASSQVPGSEQFF.

The V gene is TRBV27, the J gene TRBJ2-6; D unclear. There are 18 residues in the CDR3. Germline CDR1 and CDR2: MNHEY and SMNVEV (reference sequence). V shed 0 bases and J shed 4 bases, with 16 bases lying between them. The CDR3 loop reads CASSLSPGPFSGANVLTF. The CDR3 region has the DNA TGTGCCAGCAGTTTATCTCCAGGTCCCTTCTCAGGGGCCAACGTCCTGACTTTC.

The rearrangement uses TRBV7-8 and TRBJ2-1; unclear D gene. This CDR3 comprises 13 residues. Between the trimmed V and J ends, which lost 8 bases and 4 bases, there was a span of 12 bases. Germline lookup yields CDR1 SGHVS and CDR2 FQNEAQ. The CDR3 DNA follows: TGTGCCAGCGTATCTGGGCCATACAATGAGCAGTTCTTC. Residues: CASVSGPYNEQFF.

This chain joins TRBV19 and TRBJ1-1; no clear D gene. Trimming took off 0 bases at V and 9 bases at J, with 14 bases between the two ends. Germline V gives CDR1 LNHDA, CDR2 SQIVND (reference sequence). This CDR3 is built from 14 residues. CDR3 region: CASSIDRGSMKAFF. The CDR3 coding sequence is TGTGCCAGTAGTATAGATCGCGGGAGTATGAAAGCTTTCTTT.

This sequence joins TRBV7-2 and TRBJ1-5; D is ambiguous. Germline CDR1 is SGHTA and CDR2 is FQGNSA. The CDR3 spans 13 residues. V dropped 1 base and J dropped 4 bases, with 5 bases sitting between them. CDR3 DNA: TGTGCCAGCAGCTTAGGACCGAATCAGCCCCAGCATTTT. Amino acid sequence: CASSLGPNQPQHF.